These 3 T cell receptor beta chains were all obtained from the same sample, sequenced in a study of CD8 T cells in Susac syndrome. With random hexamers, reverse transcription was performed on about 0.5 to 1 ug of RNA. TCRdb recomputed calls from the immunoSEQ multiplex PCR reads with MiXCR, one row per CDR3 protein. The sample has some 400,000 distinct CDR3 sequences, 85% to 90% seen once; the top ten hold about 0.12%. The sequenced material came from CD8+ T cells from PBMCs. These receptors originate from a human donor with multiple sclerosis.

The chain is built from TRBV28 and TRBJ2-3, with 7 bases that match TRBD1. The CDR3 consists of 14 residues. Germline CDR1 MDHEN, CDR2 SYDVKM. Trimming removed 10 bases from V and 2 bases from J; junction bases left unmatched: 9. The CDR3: CAISQDRFTDTQYF. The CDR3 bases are TGTGCCATCTCCCAGGACAGGTTCACAGATACGCAGTATTTT.

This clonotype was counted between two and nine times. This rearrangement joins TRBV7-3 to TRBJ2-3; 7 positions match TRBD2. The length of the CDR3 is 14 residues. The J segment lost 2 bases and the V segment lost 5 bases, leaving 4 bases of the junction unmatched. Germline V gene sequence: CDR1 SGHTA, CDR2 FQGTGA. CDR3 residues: CASSEAGLTDTQYF. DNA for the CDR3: TGTGCCAGCAGCGAAGCGGGACTCACAGATACGCAGTATTTT.

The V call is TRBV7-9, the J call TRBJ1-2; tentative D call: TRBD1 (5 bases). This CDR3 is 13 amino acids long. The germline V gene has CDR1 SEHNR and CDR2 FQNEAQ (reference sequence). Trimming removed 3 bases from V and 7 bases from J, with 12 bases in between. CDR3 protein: CASSFAGGVGYTF. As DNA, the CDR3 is TGTGCCAGCAGCTTCGCCGGGGGGGTTGGCTACACCTTC.